A selection of T cell receptor beta chains follows, all from one sample in a study of blood T cell repertoires in COVID-19. Profiling relied on immunoSEQ multiplex PCR, and the TCRdb table lists in-frame clones only, not all of them. The sample contains some 200,000 clones, around 94% of which appear only once. The specimen was peripheral blood. The receptors here all came from a man aged 30 to 39 with COVID-19, enrolled during active disease. The CDR3 runs from the conserved cysteine through the conserved F or W. Fields, in order: J gene, D gene, V gene, clone size, CDR3 DNA, CDR3 protein. The D gene is left open where the match is weak. Not every row has a clone size; where given, it reads once, few, many or a size class.

>TRBJ2-4|TRBD1|TRBV6-1|NA
TGTGCCAGCAGTGAAAGATTCTGGGGACAGCAACTAGCCAAAAACATTCAGTACTTC
CASSERFWGQQLAKNIQYF
>TRBJ2-3|NA|TRBV19|once
TGTGCCAGTAGCACAAGAAGGGGAGATACGCAGTATTTT
CASSTRRGDTQYF
>TRBJ1-6|TRBD1|TRBV5-1|NA
TGCGCCAGCAGCTTGGTGTCAGGGGGCTATAATTCACCCCTCCACTTT
CASSLVSGGYNSPLHF
>TRBJ2-3|TRBD1|TRBV5-1|few
TGCGCCAGCAGCTGGGGACAGGGTGATACGCAGTATTTT
CASSWGQGDTQYF
>TRBJ1-1|NA|TRBV5-1|NA
TGCGCCAGCAGCTTGAGCCCACCGGCGGTTCTCATGAACACTGAAGCTTTCTTT
CASSLSPPAVLMNTEAFF
>TRBJ2-1|TRBD2|TRBV6-2/TRBV6-3|NA
TGTGCCAGCAGTATCCTCCCTGGGCAGTCTAGCGGATTCTTCTACAATGAGCAGTTCTTC
CASSILPGQSSGFFYNEQFF
>TRBJ1-2|TRBD1|TRBV13|once
TGTGCCAGCAGCTCAACCATCGGGACAGCCTATGGCTACACCTTC
CASSSTIGTAYGYTF
>TRBJ1-5|NA|TRBV4-1|NA
TGCGCCAGCAGCCAAGACAGGGGCAATCAGCCCCAGCATTTT
CASSQDRGNQPQHF
>TRBJ1-2|TRBD1|TRBV4-1|NA
TGCGCCAGCAGCCGCGACCGGGACAGCTTACCCCCCTATGGCTACACCTTC
CASSRDRDSLPPYGYTF
>TRBJ1-6|TRBD1|TRBV27|NA
TGTGCCAGCAGTTTCGGGGGGGGGACAGGGAATTCACCCCTCCACTTT
CASSFGGGTGNSPLHF
>TRBJ1-2|TRBD1|TRBV3-1/TRBV3-2|NA
TGTGCCAGCAGACTCGGGACAGGGGGTTATGGCTACACCTTC
CASRLGTGGYGYTF
>TRBJ1-2|TRBD1|TRBV3-1/TRBV3-2|once
TGTGCCAGCAGCCAAGAACAGGGGGGTGGCTACACCTTC
CASSQEQGGGYTF
>TRBJ1-5|NA|TRBV6-5|once
TGTGCCAGCAGTCCTAGCACGAGGGGGTTGACCCAGCATTTT
CASSPSTRGLTQHF
>TRBJ1-1|NA|TRBV6-5|NA
TGTGCCAGCAGTAAGGACAGACTGAACACTGAAGCTTTCTTT
CASSKDRLNTEAFF
>TRBJ2-7|NA|TRBV24-1|NA
TGTGCCACCAGTGATCAGACCGGACTAACCTACGAGCAGTACTTC
CATSDQTGLTYEQYF
>TRBJ1-2|TRBD1|TRBV29-1|NA
TGCAGCCCGAGGACACGGACAGGGCACTATGGCTACACCTTC
CSPRTRTGHYGYTF
>TRBJ1-2|NA|TRBV6-5|NA
TGTGCCAGCAGTTCCGCAGCTCGGACAGACATCTATGGCTACACCTTC
CASSSAARTDIYGYTF
>TRBJ2-6|NA|TRBV19|NA
TGTGCCAGTAGTCCCCTCCAGTTTCAATACAGGGTCGGCTCTGGGGCCAACGTCCTGACTTTC
CASSPLQFQYRVGSGANVLTF
>TRBJ2-2|TRBD1|TRBV7-9|NA
TGTGCCAGCAGCTTGTGGGACAGGGCCGACACCGGGGAGCTGTTTTTT
CASSLWDRADTGELFF
>TRBJ2-6|NA|TRBV7-2|NA
TGTGCCAGCAGCTTACAGGCCTCTGGGGCCAACGTCCTGACTTTC
CASSLQASGANVLTF
>TRBJ2-2|NA|TRBV7-9|once
TGTGCCAGCAGCTTAAGTCAGACTAGGTCGGTCGGGGAGCTGTTTTTT
CASSLSQTRSVGELFF
>TRBJ1-2|NA|TRBV12-5|NA
TGTGCTAGTGGTTTGGTACAGGGCGGCAACTATGGCTACACCTTC
CASGLVQGGNYGYTF
>TRBJ1-1|NA|TRBV5-1|NA
TGCGCCAGCAGCTTGTGGCGGGGTTTAGACACTGAAGCTTTCTTT
CASSLWRGLDTEAFF
>TRBJ1-6|NA|TRBV5-7|NA
TGTGCCAGCAGCTTGGTCGGCGACTACTCCTATAATTCACCCCTCCACTTT
CASSLVGDYSYNSPLHF
>TRBJ1-2|NA|TRBV6-5|NA
TGTGCCAGCAGTAAAAGAGAGGGTGTCGGTGGCTACACCTTC
CASSKREGVGGYTF
>TRBJ1-1|NA|TRBV7-9|NA
TGTGCCAGCAGCTTCGGGGGTTCCGTGCCTGAAGCTTTCTTT
CASSFGGSVPEAFF
>TRBJ1-5|NA|TRBV5-6|few
TGTGCCAGCAGCTTGGCCGGGGTCGGTGGTCAGCCCCAGCATTTT
CASSLAGVGGQPQHF
>TRBJ2-4|TRBD2|TRBV3-1/TRBV3-2|NA
TGTGCCAGCAGTCCATCGCTGGGACTAGTGGAAAACATTCAGTACTTC
CASSPSLGLVENIQYF
>TRBJ1-1|TRBD1|TRBV29-1|NA
TGCAGCGTTGGGGGAAGACAGGGCGGCACTGAAGCTTTCTTT
CSVGGRQGGTEAFF
>TRBJ1-1|NA|TRBV7-9|NA
TGTGCCAGCAGCTTGAGGGAGGTAGGCACTGAAGCTTTCTTT
CASSLREVGTEAFF
>TRBJ1-1|NA|TRBV6-5|NA
TGTGCCAGCAGAGTCGCAGGGGAAGCTTTCTTT
CASRVAGEAFF
>TRBJ2-2|NA|TRBV5-1|once
TGCGCCAGCAGCGCACAGGGCTTTATCGCCGGGGAGCTGTTTTTT
CASSAQGFIAGELFF
>TRBJ1-1|TRBD1|TRBV18|NA
TGTGCCAGCTCCGGGACAGGAGCCATGAACACTGAAGCTTTCTTT
CASSGTGAMNTEAFF
>TRBJ1-2|NA|TRBV27|few
TGTGCCAGCAGTGCATTAACAGGGAATCACTATGGCTACACCTTC
CASSALTGNHYGYTF
>TRBJ2-5|NA|TRBV14|NA
TGTGCCAGCAGCCAAGAACGAGGTTTGGAGACCCAGTACTTC
CASSQERGLETQYF
>TRBJ2-7|NA|TRBV20-1|NA
TGCAGTGCTAGTAGGGAAGGGGACTACGAGCAGTACTTC
CSASREGDYEQYF
>TRBJ2-1|NA|TRBV6-5|NA
TGTGCCAGCAGTTATTCAACTAGGCGGTTGAGTGAGCAGTTCTTC
CASSYSTRRLSEQFF
>TRBJ1-6|TRBD1|TRBV9|NA
TGTGCCAGCAGCGTTGGGACAGAAACTTCACCCCTCCACTTT
CASSVGTETSPLHF
>TRBJ2-3|NA|TRBV6-1|NA
TGTGCCAGCAGTGAAGGGGCGGGGCCGTCAGATACGCAGTATTTT
CASSEGAGPSDTQYF
>TRBJ2-1|TRBD1|TRBV10-3|once
TGTGCCATCAGTGGTCAGCAGGGGGAGTACAATGAGCAGTTCTTC
CAISGQQGEYNEQFF
>TRBJ1-6|NA|TRBV27|NA
TGTGCCAGCAGACGACGGACAGCGGATAATTCACCCCTCCACTTT
CASRRRTADNSPLHF
>TRBJ1-2|NA|TRBV7-9|NA
TGTGCCAGCAGGCAAGGACAGAATTCCTATGGCTACACCTTC
CASRQGQNSYGYTF
>TRBJ1-2|TRBD1|TRBV19|NA
TGTGCCAGTAGGACAGGGGCGGGGGACTATGGCTACACCTTC
CASRTGAGDYGYTF
>TRBJ2-3|NA|TRBV9|NA
TGTGCCAGCAGCGTAGGCAGGGTGAAGGCTACGCAGTATTTT
CASSVGRVKATQYF
>TRBJ2-3|TRBD1|TRBV9|NA
TGTGCCAGCAGCGTACATCTGGGACAGGGAGTGTCAGATACGCAGTATTTT
CASSVHLGQGVSDTQYF
>TRBJ1-4|TRBD1|TRBV25-1|NA
TGTGCCAGCAGTGATGTTAACAGGGGGTTGAAAAAACTGTTTTTT
CASSDVNRGLKKLFF
>TRBJ1-4|NA|TRBV4-1|once
TGCGCCAGCAGCATACAGCATGATGAAAAACTGTTTTTT
CASSIQHDEKLFF
>TRBJ1-1|TRBD1|TRBV6-5|NA
TGTGCCAGCAGCCCACCGACAGGGGTTAACACTGAAGCTTTCTTT
CASSPPTGVNTEAFF
>TRBJ1-2|NA|TRBV19|NA
TGTGCCAGTAGTATCGCCCGGGGAAACGAGGGCCCCTATGGCTACACCTTC
CASSIARGNEGPYGYTF
>TRBJ2-5|TRBD1|TRBV18|NA
TGTGCCAGCTCACCGAAACTAGGTTATCGGGACAGGGGCCTAGGAGAGACCCAGTACTTC
CASSPKLGYRDRGLGETQYF
>TRBJ1-2|TRBD1|TRBV27|NA
TGTGCCAGCAGTCCGCTACAGGGGGAGATCTATGGCTACACCTTC
CASSPLQGEIYGYTF
>TRBJ1-5|NA|TRBV10-2|NA
TGCGCCAGCAGTGAGCCGGGGACATACCAGCCCCAGCATTTT
CASSEPGTYQPQHF
>TRBJ2-7|TRBD1|TRBV12-3/TRBV12-4|NA
TGTGCCAGCAGTTTACAGGGGGCCTACGAGCAGTACTTC
CASSLQGAYEQYF